Described below is a single T cell receptor beta chain sequence and its context. This record belongs to a study of CD8 T cells in Susac syndrome. With random hexamers, reverse transcription was performed on about 0.5 to 1 ug of RNA. From the immunoSEQ multiplex PCR reads, TCRdb called clonotypes with MiXCR, one entry per CDR3 protein. The data contain approximately 150,000 distinct CDR3 sequences, roughly 94% of them singletons. There are 14 residues in the CDR3. V lost 6 bases and J 0 bases, leaving 13 bases between the germline ends. Germline CDR1 reads SQVTM; CDR2 reads ANQGSEA. CD8+ and CD4+ T cells from blood underwent TCR beta sequencing, which was carried out in a high-throughput format.

The clonotype comes from a human donor in good health. What was sequenced was CD4+ T cells from PBMCs. This chain links TRBV29-1 with TRBJ2-3; tentative D call: TRBD2 (7 bases). For the CDR3, the DNA is TGCAGCGTGCCGAGGGGGGGTAGCACAGATACGCAGTATTTT. It specifies CSVPRGGSTDTQYF.